This passage covers 12 T cell receptor beta chains from one sample sequenced in a study of blood T cell repertoires in COVID-19. Here immunoSEQ multiplex PCR was the method, and the copy in TCRdb shows in-frame clones only, minus some. The table lists around 130,000 clones, over 75% of them singletons. Sequences were obtained from peripheral blood. The receptors derive from a man aged 65 to 79 with active COVID-19.

The genes are TRBV5-1 and TRBJ2-5, with TRBD2 identical over 7 bases. From germline, CDR1 is SGHRS and CDR2 YFSETQ. V was clipped by 0 bases and J by 5 bases; unmatched bases: 7. The CDR3 consists of 15 residues. The CDR3 is CASSLAMGGEETQYF. CDR3 bases: TGCGCCAGCAGCTTGGCCATGGGAGGGGAGGAGACCCAGTACTTC. Variable domain in full (rest from reference TRBV5-1 and TRBJ2-5): KAGVTQTPRYLIKTRGQQVTLSCSPISGHRSVSWYQQTPGQGLQFLFEYFSETQRNKGNFPGRFSGRQFSNSRSEMNVSTLELGDSALYLCASSLAMGGEETQYFGPGTRLLVL.

The CDR3 loop is CASRTSLKETQYF. CDR3 in DNA: TGTGCCAGCCGGACTAGCCTTAAAGAGACCCAGTACTTC. This chain joins TRBV28 and TRBJ2-5; 8 bases match TRBD2. Germline CDR1 MDHEN, CDR2 SYDVKM. Losses at the gene ends were 8 bases for V and 3 bases for J; bases not matched to a gene: 5. The CDR3 covers 13 residues.

The genes are TRBV18 and TRBJ2-7, with TRBD1 matching 7 bases. Germline loops: CDR1 KGHSH, CDR2 LQKENI. This CDR3 is 13 amino acids long. Trimming cost V 8 bases and J 7 bases; bases outside gene matches: 11. The CDR3 region is CASKPGTVDEQYF. The CDR3, as DNA: TGTGCCAGCAAACCCGGGACAGTTGATGAGCAGTACTTC.

The J gene is TRBJ2-7, the V gene TRBV19; TRBD1 might be the D (6 bases). V was pared by 10 bases and J by 2 bases, with 15 bases between. The CDR3 length is 13 residues. Germline V gives CDR1 LNHDA, CDR2 SQIVND (reference sequence). In DNA, the CDR3 is TGTGCCACGCAACAGGGTCCACCCTACGAGCAGTACTTC. Amino acid sequence: CATQQGPPYEQYF.

This chain joins TRBV9 and TRBJ1-2; no reliable D call. Trimming removed 1 base at V and 4 bases at J, with 5 bases between. The germline CDR1 and CDR2 sequences are SGDLS and YYNGEE. The CDR3 loop spans 12 amino acids. The CDR3 protein is CASSVNTYGYTF. CDR3 DNA sequence: TGTGCCAGCAGCGTAAACACCTATGGCTACACCTTC.

The chain links TRBV5-8 to TRBJ2-7, with TRBD1 matching over 7 bases. V dropped 4 bases and J dropped 3; count of bases not matched to a gene: 10. Germline V gives CDR1 SGHTS, CDR2 YDEGEE. The CDR3 covers 15 residues. CDR3 loop: CASSLGTVLGYEQYF. The CDR3 DNA sequence: TGTGCCAGCAGCCTCGGGACAGTATTAGGCTACGAGCAGTACTTC. The variable domain in full, completed from reference TRBV5-8 and TRBJ2-7, reads EAGVTQSPTHLIKTRGQQATLRCSPISGHTSVYWYQQALGLGLQFLLWYDEGEERNRGNFPPRFSGRQFPNYSSELNVNALELEDSALYLCASSLGTVLGYEQYFGPGTRLTVT.

This clone was seen only once. This chain links TRBV5-6 with TRBJ2-7, with D possibly being TRBD2 (6 bases). Trimming pared 5 bases from V and 0 bases from J, leaving 18 bases between. Germline assignment: CDR1 SGHDT and CDR2 YYEEEE. The CDR3 is made up of 16 amino acids. The CDR3 sequence: CASSSPWTGSSYEQYF. Written as DNA, the CDR3 is TGTGCCAGCAGTTCCCCTTGGACCGGGAGCTCCTACGAGCAGTACTTC.

A single count supports this clone. This chain uses TRBV2 with TRBJ1-1; the match to TRBD1 covers 9 bases. Germline lookup yields CDR1 SNHLY and CDR2 FYNNEI. J lost 9 bases, V lost 6 bases, and 14 bases had no gene match. The length of the CDR3 is 15 residues. The CDR3 loop is CASSRYTGGTSQAFF. The DNA for the CDR3 is TGTGCCAGCAGCCGGTACACAGGGGGCACCTCCCAAGCTTTCTTT.

The chain carries TRBV6-6 and TRBJ1-2; D may be TRBD1 (5 bases). Trimming removed 4 bases from V and 0 bases from J, with 9 bases in between. The length of the CDR3 is 14 residues. CDR1 MNHNY and CDR2 SVGAGI come from the germline V gene (reference sequence). The CDR3 DNA is TGTGCCAGCAGTTTGGACATGGCTAACTATGGCTACACCTTC. Translation gives CASSLDMANYGYTF.

CDR3 sequence: CASRVGSGRAREQFF. CDR3 sequence (DNA): TGCGCCAGCAGGGTGGGTAGCGGGAGGGCCAGAGAGCAGTTCTTC. J is TRBJ2-1 and V is TRBV5-1, with 11 bases fitting TRBD2. Germline V gene data show CDR1 as SGHRS and CDR2 as YFSETQ. V dropped 5 bases and J dropped 10; count of bases not matched to a gene: 11. CDR3 length: 15 residues. Filled out from reference TRBV5-1 and TRBJ2-1, the complete variable domain reads KAGVTQTPRYLIKTRGQQVTLSCSPISGHRSVSWYQQTPGQGLQFLFEYFSETQRNKGNFPGRFSGRQFSNSRSEMNVSTLELGDSALYLCASRVGSGRAREQFFGPGTRLTVL.

The genes are TRBV5-4 and TRBJ2-7, with D hard to call. This CDR3 is built from 13 residues. The germline gives CDR1 SGHNT, CDR2 YYREEE (reference sequence). Trimming left V 2 bases short and J 1 base short, with 7 bases between. The CDR3 bases are TGTGCCAGCAGCTTAGCTGGTTCCTACGAGCAGTACTTC. Its protein product is CASSLAGSYEQYF.

This chain joins TRBV28 and TRBJ2-7, with TRBD1 matching over 7 bases. The CDR3 spans 19 residues. J gave up 0 bases and V 1 base, and 15 bases lay outside the gene matches. Germline lookup yields CDR1 MDHEN and CDR2 SYDVKM. The CDR3 nucleotides are TGTGCCAGCAGTTTATACCCGAGCCCAAGACAGGGATACTCCTACGAGCAGTACTTC. Translating gives CASSLYPSPRQGYSYEQYF.